Below, 9 T cell receptor beta chains from the same sample are listed, as sequenced in a study of blood T cell repertoires in COVID-19. Using immunoSEQ multiplex PCR, the repertoire was profiled, and TCRdb retains in-frame clones only, with some absent. The table shows 250,000 or so clones, with around 88% occurring only once. The sample comprised PBMCs or T cells enriched from blood (not recorded which). The source of these receptors is a middle-aged man who had recovered from COVID-19.

The genes are TRBV25-1 and TRBJ1-4, with TRBD1 matching 8 bases. The V and J ends lost 0 bases and 7 bases, in that order; junction bases with no gene match: 7. Germline CDR1 MGHDK, CDR2 SYGVNS. There are 16 residues in the CDR3. The CDR3 coding sequence is TGTGCCAGCAGTGAATACACCACAGGGGGTTTTGAAAAACTGTTTTTT. It codes for CASSEYTTGGFEKLFF. Based on the CDR3 plus reference TRBV25-1 and TRBJ1-4, the full variable domain is EADIYQTPRYLVIGTGKKITLECSQTMGHDKMYWYQQDPGMELHLIHYSYGVNSTEKGDLSSESTVSRIRTEHFPLTLESARPSHTSQYLCASSEYTTGGFEKLFFGSGTQLSVL.

CDR3 protein: CATRFGRGRNTEAFF. DNA of the CDR3: TGTGCCACCAGATTTGGTAGGGGAAGGAACACTGAAGCTTTCTTT. This chain connects TRBV15 to TRBJ1-1; tentatively, D is TRBD1 (5 bases). The length of the CDR3 is 15 residues. V was trimmed by 6 bases and J by 1 base, leaving 15 bases between them. CDR1 is LNHNV and CDR2 is YYDKDF in the germline V gene (reference sequence).

Only one count was recorded for this clone. The rearrangement joins TRBV5-4 to TRBJ1-1, with TRBD1 identical over 7 bases. This CDR3 has 18 amino acids. Germline loops: CDR1 SGHNT, CDR2 YYREEE (reference sequence). J lost 5 bases, V lost 4 bases, and 20 bases had no gene match. CDR3 loop: CASSPPLGTPGGWTEAFF. CDR3 DNA: TGTGCCAGCAGCCCCCCCCTGGGGACCCCAGGGGGATGGACTGAAGCTTTCTTT.

The V gene is TRBV10-2, the J gene TRBJ2-1; 10 bases line up with TRBD2. This CDR3 comprises 16 residues. Germline CDR1 reads WSHSY; CDR2 reads SAAADI. The ends lost 3 bases at V and 8 bases at J; junction bases unmatched: 10. The CDR3 DNA sequence: TGCGCCAGCAGTGATTGGGCTAGCGGGAGTCGGGATGAGCAGTTCTTC. Translation: CASSDWASGSRDEQFF.

This rearrangement joins TRBV13 to TRBJ1-5; D possibly corresponds to TRBD1 (5 bases). The CDR3 spans 16 residues. The germline V and J ends were trimmed by 0 bases and 2 bases, with 11 bases remaining between them. From germline, CDR1 is PRHDT and CDR2 FYEKMQ (reference sequence). The CDR3 is CASSLGGRGGNQPQHF. CDR3 nucleotide sequence: TGTGCCAGCAGCTTAGGCGGGAGGGGAGGCAATCAGCCCCAGCATTTT.

This sequence joins TRBV4-2 and TRBJ2-3, with 8 bases aligning to TRBD2. Germline CDR1 reads LGHNA; CDR2 reads YNFKEQ. The CDR3 length is 18 residues. V shed 1 base, J shed 2 bases, and the junction held 11 bases outside the gene matches. CDR3 residues: CASSQVQSRGRLTDTQYF. The CDR3 region has the DNA TGTGCCAGCAGCCAAGTCCAAAGCCGCGGGAGGCTCACAGATACGCAGTATTTT.

The chain recombines TRBV24-1 with TRBJ2-1, with a tentative D call TRBD2 (5 bases). V was cut by 0 bases and J by 0 bases, with 11 bases left in between. The CDR3 loop spans 17 amino acids. In germline, CDR1 is KGHDR, CDR2 SFDVKD. CDR3 DNA: TGTGCCACCAGTGATTTGGGGCTAGCAGGCTCCTACAATGAGCAGTTCTTC. This codes for CATSDLGLAGSYNEQFF.

This clone has just one count. The chain uses TRBV7-2 and TRBJ2-1; 12 nucleotides match TRBD2. CDR3 length: 15 residues. The V segment lost 5 bases and the J segment 8 bases; nucleotides outside the gene matches: 7. Germline V gene sequence: CDR1 SGHTA, CDR2 FQGNSA. CDR3: CASSSLAGGPDEQFF. The CDR3 DNA follows: TGTGCCAGCAGCAGTCTAGCGGGAGGGCCGGATGAGCAGTTCTTC.

The genes are TRBV6-5 and TRBJ1-1; 9 nucleotides match TRBD1. The V gene end was trimmed by 6 bases and the J gene end by 3 bases; junction bases not matched to a gene: 8. CDR1 is MNHEY and CDR2 is SVGAGI in the germline V gene. This CDR3 is 15 amino acids long. CDR3 sequence: CASRRPTGGYTEAFF. The CDR3 nucleotides read TGTGCCAGCAGGCGTCCGACAGGGGGATACACTGAAGCTTTCTTT.